The TCR beta chain described here comes from a study of blood T cell repertoires in COVID-19. Study at large: Samples came from the United States, Italy and Spain, spanning acute and convalescent COVID-19.

The ends were cut back, 5 bases at V and 5 bases at J, with 10 bases in the middle. The CDR3 loop spans 13 amino acids. The germline gives CDR1 SEHNR, CDR2 FQNEAQ (reference sequence). In the original processing: From reference gene primer amplification, estimates of nucleated cell counts were derived. Only in-frame clones appear in the TCRdb table, and some are missing; sequencing was by immunoSEQ multiplex PCR. V and J calls and clone size come straight from that table; D and trimming were deduced from the DNA. The sample comprises roughly 92,000 clones, 90% of which are singletons, and 5.1% rests with the top ten.

The chain links TRBV7-9 to TRBJ2-1; D might be TRBD1 (6 bases). Specimen: peripheral blood. This receptor was identified in a man over 45 with acute or convalescent COVID-19. CDR3 loop: CASSLSGDNEQFF. CDR3 nucleotide sequence: TGTGCCAGCAGCCTTTCAGGGGACAATGAGCAGTTCTTC.